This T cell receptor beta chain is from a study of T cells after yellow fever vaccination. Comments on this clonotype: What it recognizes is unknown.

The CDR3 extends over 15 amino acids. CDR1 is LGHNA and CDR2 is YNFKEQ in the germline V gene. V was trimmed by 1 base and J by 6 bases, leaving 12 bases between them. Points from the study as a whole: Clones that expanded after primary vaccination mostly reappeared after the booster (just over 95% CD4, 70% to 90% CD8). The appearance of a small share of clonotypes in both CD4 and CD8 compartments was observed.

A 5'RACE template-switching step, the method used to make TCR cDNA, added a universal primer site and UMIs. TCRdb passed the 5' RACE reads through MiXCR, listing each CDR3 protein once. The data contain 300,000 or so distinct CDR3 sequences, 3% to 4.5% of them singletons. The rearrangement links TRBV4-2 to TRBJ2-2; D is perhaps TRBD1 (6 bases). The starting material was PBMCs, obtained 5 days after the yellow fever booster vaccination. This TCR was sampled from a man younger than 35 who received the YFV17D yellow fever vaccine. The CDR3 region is CASSQGTERSGELFF. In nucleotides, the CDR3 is TGTGCCAGCAGCCAAGGGACAGAAAGGTCCGGGGAGCTGTTTTTT.